This T cell receptor beta chain appears in the sequencing data of a study of blood T cell repertoires in COVID-19. Clones were read by immunoSEQ multiplex PCR, and TCRdb kept only the in-frame ones, dropping some. Of 170,000 or so clones in the sample, approximately 90% are singletons; the top ten hold 0.5% to 0.65%. V shed 5 bases and J shed 9 bases, with 17 bases lying between them. The CDR3 has 15 amino acids. CDR1 is MDHEN and CDR2 is SYDVKM in the germline V gene. The clonotype comes from a man aged 50 to 60 with acute or convalescent COVID-19. V is TRBV28 and J is TRBJ1-6; D may be TRBD1 (6 bases). The sequenced sample consisted of peripheral blood. CDR3 DNA sequence: TGTGCCAGCAGTACCCCGACAGGCCTGAGTTCACCCCTCCACTTT. Translated: CASSTPTGLSSPLHF. Based on the CDR3 plus reference TRBV28 and TRBJ1-6, the full variable domain is DVKVTQSSRYLVKRTGEKVFLECVQDMDHENMFWYRQDPGLGLRLIYFSYDVKMKEKGDIPEGYSVSREKKERFSLILESASTNQTSMYLCASSTPTGLSSPLHFGNGTRLTVT.